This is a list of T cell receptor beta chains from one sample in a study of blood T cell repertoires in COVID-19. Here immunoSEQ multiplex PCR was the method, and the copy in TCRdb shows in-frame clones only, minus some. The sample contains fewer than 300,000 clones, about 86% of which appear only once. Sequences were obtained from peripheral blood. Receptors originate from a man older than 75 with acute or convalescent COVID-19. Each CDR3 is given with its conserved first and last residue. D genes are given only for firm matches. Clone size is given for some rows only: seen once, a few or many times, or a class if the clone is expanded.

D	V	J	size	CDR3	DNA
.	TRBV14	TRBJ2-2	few	CASSRRGTGELFF	TGTGCCAGCAGCCGCAGGGGCACCGGGGAGCTGTTTTTT
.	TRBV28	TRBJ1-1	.	CASRKEGRRMNTEAFF	TGTGCCAGCCGCAAGGAGGGGAGGCGGATGAACACTGAAGCTTTCTTT
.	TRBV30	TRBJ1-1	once	CAWRLQGNTEAFF	TGTGCCTGGCGGCTACAGGGAAACACTGAAGCTTTCTTT
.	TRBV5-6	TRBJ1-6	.	CASRRGHLTSYNSPLHF	TGTGCCAGCAGAAGGGGACACCTAACCTCCTATAATTCACCCCTCCACTTT
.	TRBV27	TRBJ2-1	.	CASSLSGAIRSYNEQFF	TGTGCCAGCAGTTTATCAGGGGCAATTCGCTCCTACAATGAGCAGTTCTTC
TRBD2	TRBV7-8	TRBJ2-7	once	CASSRLSSGSGYEQYF	TGTGCCAGCAGCAGATTATCTAGCGGGAGTGGGTACGAGCAGTACTTC
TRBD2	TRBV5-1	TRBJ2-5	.	CASSSGLAVGYQETQYF	TGCGCCAGCAGCTCGGGACTAGCGGTTGGGTACCAAGAGACCCAGTACTTC
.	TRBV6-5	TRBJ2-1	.	CASRQPGTYNEQFF	TGTGCCAGCAGACAGCCCGGGACATACAATGAGCAGTTCTTC
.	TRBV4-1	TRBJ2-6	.	CASSQEAPGAGANVLTF	TGCGCCAGCAGCCAAGAGGCCCCAGGTGCTGGGGCCAACGTCCTGACTTTC
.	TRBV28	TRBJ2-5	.	CASSSPVYQETQYF	TGTGCCAGCAGTTCCCCTGTGTACCAAGAGACCCAGTACTTC
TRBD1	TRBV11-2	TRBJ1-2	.	CASSLGQGVGYGYTF	TGTGCCAGCAGCTTAGGACAGGGGGTAGGATATGGCTACACCTTC
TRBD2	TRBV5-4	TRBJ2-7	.	CASSLMASGRGTYEQYF	TGTGCCAGCAGCTTGATGGCTAGCGGGAGGGGGACCTACGAGCAGTACTTC
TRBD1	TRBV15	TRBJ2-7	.	CATSRGDRAYEQYF	TGTGCCACCAGCAGAGGGGACAGGGCCTACGAGCAGTACTTC
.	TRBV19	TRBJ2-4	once	CASSMSPREGKGNIQYF	TGTGCCAGTAGTATGTCTCCGAGGGAAGGGAAAGGAAACATTCAGTACTTC
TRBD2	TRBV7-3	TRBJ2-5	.	CASSPGLAEAYETQYF	TGTGCCAGCAGCCCGGGACTAGCGGAAGCATACGAGACCCAGTACTTC
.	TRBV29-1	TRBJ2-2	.	CSVVRDTSNTGELFF	TGCAGCGTTGTACGGGACACGAGTAACACCGGGGAGCTGTTTTTT